One and the same sample provided the 3 T cell receptor beta chains below, sequenced in a study of PD-1 blockade in classical Hodgkin lymphoma. TCRdb's table, derived via immunoSEQ multiplex PCR, lists solely in-frame clones and lacks some. The repertoire consists of 20,000 to 25,000 clones, with about two thirds occurring once and the leading ten covering more than 5%. Relapses following autologous stem cell transplantation were seen in all patients, with brentuximab vedotin exposure varying. This specimen consisted of peripheral blood mononuclear cells (PBMCs), obtained at baseline. These receptors were collected from a human donor with classical Hodgkin lymphoma.

The chain joins TRBV5-1 to TRBJ2-7; a possible D gene is TRBD2 (6 bases). CDR3 length equals 16 residues. In germline, CDR1 is SGHRS, CDR2 YFSETQ. Trimming pared 4 bases from V and 6 bases from J, leaving 23 bases between. The CDR3 bases are TGCGCCAGCAGCCCACGAGGAGGGCCCCAGTTACGCGAGCAGTACTTC. This encodes CASSPRGGPQLREQYF.

The gene calls are TRBV27 and TRBJ2-6; D not certain. The CDR3 sequence is 14 residues long. Germline V gene data show CDR1 as MNHEY and CDR2 as SMNVEV (reference sequence). V lost 3 bases and J 0 bases, leaving 3 bases between the germline ends. As DNA, the CDR3 is TGTGCCAGCAGTTTGAGCTCTGGGGCCAACGTCCTGACTTTC. Translation gives CASSLSSGANVLTF.

The V call is TRBV20-1, the J call TRBJ2-7; D is possibly TRBD2 (5 bases). Germline values: CDR1 DFQATT, CDR2 SNEGSKA (reference sequence). The CDR3 sequence is 11 residues long. V was trimmed by 0 bases and J by 11 bases, leaving 11 bases between them. CDR3 DNA sequence: TGCAGTGCTAGAGATCCGGCGAGGGAGTACTTC. This encodes CSARDPAREYF.